Listed below are T cell receptor beta chains from one sample, sequenced in a study of response to subunit inactivated influenza vaccine. Each CDR3 protein gets one entry after TCRdb re-called the RT-PCR reads with MiXCR. The sample yields around 650,000 distinct CDR3 sequences, around 16% seen once. This specimen consisted of PBMCs from blood, obtained about 11 days after vaccination. The source of these receptors is a man in his fifties who received an inactivated influenza vaccine. CDR3s include the opening cysteine and the closing phenylalanine or tryptophan. D genes are given only for firm matches. Not every row has a clone size; where given, it reads once, few, many or a size class.

V gene	clone size	J gene	D gene	CDR3 DNA	CDR3 protein
TRBV20-1	NA	TRBJ1-5	NA	TGCAGTGCTTCCAGGGGACGAAGTCAGCCCCAGCATTTT	CSASRGRSQPQHF
TRBV7-6	few	TRBJ1-3	NA	TGTGCCAGCAGCTCGGACTACAGGGTCGGAAACACCATATATTTT	CASSSDYRVGNTIYF
TRBV24-1	few	TRBJ1-2	NA	TGTGCCACCAGTGACGCGCACGGCTACACCTTC	CATSDAHGYTF
TRBV20-1	NA	TRBJ2-5	NA	TGCAGTGCCCCAAAAGCAGCGCGGAGAGAGACCCAGTACTTC	CSAPKAARRETQYF
TRBV5-5	NA	TRBJ2-7	NA	TGTGCCAGCAGCTTGGCCGACGGGCGCGTGTACGAGCAGTACTTC	CASSLADGRVYEQYF
TRBV18	few	TRBJ2-1	TRBD2	TGTGCCAGCTCACCGGCCGGGACTAGCGGGAGGAAGGAGCAGTTCTTC	CASSPAGTSGRKEQFF
TRBV7-8	few	TRBJ1-2	NA	TGTGCCAGGGGCGGCTACACCTTC	CARGGYTF
TRBV4-3	many	TRBJ1-4	NA	TGCGCCAGCAGCCAAGATCAGCGTACTAATGAAAAACTGTTTTTT	CASSQDQRTNEKLFF
TRBV20-1	NA	TRBJ1-5	NA	TGCAGTGCCCCCAGGGGACCGGGGCAGCCCCAGCATTTT	CSAPRGPGQPQHF
TRBV5-1	NA	TRBJ2-1	NA	TGCGCCAGCAGCTCGGGTGGCACTAGTCCTCTGGCTGAGCAGTTCTTC	CASSSGGTSPLAEQFF
TRBV3-1	once	TRBJ2-5	NA	TGTGCCAGCAGCCAAGATCGGGCCGCCCGGCTGGCCCAGTACTTC	CASSQDRAARLAQYF
TRBV19	few	TRBJ2-7	TRBD2	TGTGCCAGTAGCCGGACTAGCGGGACGGCCTACGAGCAGTACTTC	CASSRTSGTAYEQYF
TRBV10-3	few	TRBJ2-1	TRBD2	TGTGCCATCAGTGTGGCGGGAGCGGACTACAATGAGCAGTTCTTC	CAISVAGADYNEQFF
TRBV7-2	many	TRBJ2-1	NA	TGTGCCAGCAGCCCCACTAGCTACAATGAGCAGTTCTTC	CASSPTSYNEQFF
TRBV5-5	few	TRBJ1-2	TRBD1	TGTGCCAGCAGCTTCCCGGGACAGGGCCGCTATGGCTACACCTTC	CASSFPGQGRYGYTF
TRBV7-9	NA	TRBJ2-3	TRBD2	TGTGCCAGCAGCTCTCGGACTAGCGGGAGCCCCACAGATACGCAGTATTTT	CASSSRTSGSPTDTQYF
TRBV4-3	few	TRBJ2-7	NA	TGCGCCAGCAGCCAAGAATACGGAGAACCCTCCTACGAGCAGTACTTC	CASSQEYGEPSYEQYF